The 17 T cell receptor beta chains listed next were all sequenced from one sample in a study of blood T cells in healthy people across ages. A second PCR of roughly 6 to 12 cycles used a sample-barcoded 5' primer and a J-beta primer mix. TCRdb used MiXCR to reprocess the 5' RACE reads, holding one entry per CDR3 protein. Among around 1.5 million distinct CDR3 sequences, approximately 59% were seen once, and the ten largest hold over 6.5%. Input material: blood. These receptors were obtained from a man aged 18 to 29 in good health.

The CDR3 DNA follows: TGTGCCAGCACGTCGGGGACCGGGACTACCTACAATGAGCAGTTCTTC. Amino acid sequence: CASTSGTGTTYNEQFF. The rearrangement links TRBV27 to TRBJ2-1; 7 bases are a match to TRBD2. Germline assignment: CDR1 MNHEY and CDR2 SMNVEV (reference sequence). The CDR3 has 16 amino acids. Trimming cost V 7 bases and J 2 bases; bases outside gene matches: 11.

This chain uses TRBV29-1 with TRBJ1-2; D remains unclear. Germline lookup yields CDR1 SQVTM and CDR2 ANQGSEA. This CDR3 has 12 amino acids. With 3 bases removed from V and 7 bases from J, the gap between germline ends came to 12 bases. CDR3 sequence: CSVEGSEVGYTF. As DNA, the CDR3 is TGCAGCGTTGAGGGTTCAGAGGTTGGCTACACCTTC.

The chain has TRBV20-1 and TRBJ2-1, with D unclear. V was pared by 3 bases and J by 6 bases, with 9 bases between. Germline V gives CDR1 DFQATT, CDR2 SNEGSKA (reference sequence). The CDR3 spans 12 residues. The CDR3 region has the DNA TGCAGTGCTAGTCCTAATATCAATGAGCAGTTCTTC. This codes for CSASPNINEQFF.

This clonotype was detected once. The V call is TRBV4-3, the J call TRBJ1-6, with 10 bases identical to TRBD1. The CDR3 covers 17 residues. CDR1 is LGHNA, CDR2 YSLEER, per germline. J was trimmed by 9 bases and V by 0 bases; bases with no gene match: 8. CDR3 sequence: CASSQETGTGVVSPLHF. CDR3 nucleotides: TGCGCCAGCAGCCAAGAGACCGGGACAGGGGTTGTTTCACCCCTCCACTTT.

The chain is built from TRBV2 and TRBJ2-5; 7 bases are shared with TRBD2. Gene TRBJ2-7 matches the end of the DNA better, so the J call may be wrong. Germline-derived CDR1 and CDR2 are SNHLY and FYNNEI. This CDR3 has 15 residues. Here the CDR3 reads CASTQRGLENYEQYF. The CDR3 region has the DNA TGTGCCAGCACCCAACGCGGACTAGAAAACTACGAGCAGTACTTC.

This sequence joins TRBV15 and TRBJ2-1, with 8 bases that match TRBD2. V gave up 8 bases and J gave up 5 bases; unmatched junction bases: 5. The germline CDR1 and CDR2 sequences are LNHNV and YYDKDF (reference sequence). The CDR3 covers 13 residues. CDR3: CATRLAGNNEQFF. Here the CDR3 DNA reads TGTGCCACCCGGTTAGCGGGAAACAATGAGCAGTTCTTC.

The CDR3 sequence is CSAPGGARGKLFF. CDR3 nucleotide sequence: TGCAGTGCCCCCGGAGGGGCCAGGGGAAAACTGTTTTTT. The chain has TRBV20-1 and TRBJ1-4; perhaps TRBD1 as D (6 bases). The CDR3 totals 13 residues. Trimming took off 6 bases at V and 10 bases at J, with 18 bases between the two ends. The V gene's germline CDR1 is DFQATT and CDR2 SNEGSKA (reference sequence).

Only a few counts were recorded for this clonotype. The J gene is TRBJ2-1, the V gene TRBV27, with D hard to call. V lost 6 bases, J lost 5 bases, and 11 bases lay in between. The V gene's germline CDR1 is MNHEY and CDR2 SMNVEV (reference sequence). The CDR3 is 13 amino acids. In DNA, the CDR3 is TGTGCCAGCAGCCCGAACGGAAACAATGAGCAGTTCTTC. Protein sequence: CASSPNGNNEQFF.

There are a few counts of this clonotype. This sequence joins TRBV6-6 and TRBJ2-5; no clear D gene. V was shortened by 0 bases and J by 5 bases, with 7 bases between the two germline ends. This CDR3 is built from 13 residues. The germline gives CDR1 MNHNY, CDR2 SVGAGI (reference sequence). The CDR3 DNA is TGTGCCAGCAGTTACTCGATTTGGGAGACCCAGTACTTC. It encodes CASSYSIWETQYF.

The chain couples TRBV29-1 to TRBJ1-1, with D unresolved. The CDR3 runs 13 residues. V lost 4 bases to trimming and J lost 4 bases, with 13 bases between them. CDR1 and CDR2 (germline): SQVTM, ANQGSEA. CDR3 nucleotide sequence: TGCAGCGTTGCGTACGATCCTGGCACTGAAGCTTTCTTT. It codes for CSVAYDPGTEAFF.

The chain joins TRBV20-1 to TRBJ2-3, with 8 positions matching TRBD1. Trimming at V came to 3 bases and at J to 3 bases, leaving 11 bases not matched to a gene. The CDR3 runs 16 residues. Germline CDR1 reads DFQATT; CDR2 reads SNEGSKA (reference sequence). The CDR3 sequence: CSASPYRGVMTDTQYF. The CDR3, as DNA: TGCAGTGCTAGTCCCTACAGGGGGGTGATGACAGATACGCAGTATTTT.

The CDR3 bases are TGTGCCAGCAGCTCTTCCCCAGGGACAGGTCAGAAAGAGACCCAGTACTTC. The encoded protein is CASSSSPGTGQKETQYF. The V and J genes are TRBV7-9 and TRBJ2-5, with TRBD1 matching 8 bases. Germline V lookup: CDR1 SEHNR, CDR2 FQNEAQ (reference sequence). V shed 4 bases and J 3 bases; nucleotides not matched to a gene: 13. CDR3 length equals 17 residues.

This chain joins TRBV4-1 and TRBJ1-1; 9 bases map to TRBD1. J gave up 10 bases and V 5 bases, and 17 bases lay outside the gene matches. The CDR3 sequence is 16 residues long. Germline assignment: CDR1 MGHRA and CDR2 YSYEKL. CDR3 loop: CASSSESGTGSLLAFF. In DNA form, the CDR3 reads TGCGCCAGCAGCTCGGAATCCGGGACAGGGTCTTTATTAGCTTTCTTT.

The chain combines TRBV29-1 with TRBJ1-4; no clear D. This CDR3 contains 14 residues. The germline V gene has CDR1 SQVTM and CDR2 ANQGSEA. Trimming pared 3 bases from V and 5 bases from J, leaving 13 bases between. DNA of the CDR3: TGCAGCGTTGAGGCGACGGTCGACAATGAAAAACTGTTTTTT. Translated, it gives CSVEATVDNEKLFF.

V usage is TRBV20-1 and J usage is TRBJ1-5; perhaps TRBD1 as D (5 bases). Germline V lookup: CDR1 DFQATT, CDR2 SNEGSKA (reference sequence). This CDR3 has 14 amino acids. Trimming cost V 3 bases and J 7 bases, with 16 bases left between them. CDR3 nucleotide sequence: TGCAGTGCTAGGCGGCAGGGAGAATACCAGCCCCAGCATTTT. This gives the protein CSARRQGEYQPQHF.

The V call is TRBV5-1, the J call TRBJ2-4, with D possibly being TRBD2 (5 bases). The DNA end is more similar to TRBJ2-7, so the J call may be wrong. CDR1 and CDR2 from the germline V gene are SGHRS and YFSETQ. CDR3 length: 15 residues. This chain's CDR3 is CASSLGRGLGYEQYF. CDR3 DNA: TGCGCCAGCAGCTTGGGACGGGGATTGGGGTACGAGCAGTACTTC.

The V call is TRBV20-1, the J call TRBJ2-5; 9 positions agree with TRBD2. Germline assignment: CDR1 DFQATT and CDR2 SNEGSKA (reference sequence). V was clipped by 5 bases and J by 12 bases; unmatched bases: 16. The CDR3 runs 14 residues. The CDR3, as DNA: TGCAGTGCTCTCAAACCGGGACTAGCTGGGAAGAAGTACTTC. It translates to CSALKPGLAGKKYF.